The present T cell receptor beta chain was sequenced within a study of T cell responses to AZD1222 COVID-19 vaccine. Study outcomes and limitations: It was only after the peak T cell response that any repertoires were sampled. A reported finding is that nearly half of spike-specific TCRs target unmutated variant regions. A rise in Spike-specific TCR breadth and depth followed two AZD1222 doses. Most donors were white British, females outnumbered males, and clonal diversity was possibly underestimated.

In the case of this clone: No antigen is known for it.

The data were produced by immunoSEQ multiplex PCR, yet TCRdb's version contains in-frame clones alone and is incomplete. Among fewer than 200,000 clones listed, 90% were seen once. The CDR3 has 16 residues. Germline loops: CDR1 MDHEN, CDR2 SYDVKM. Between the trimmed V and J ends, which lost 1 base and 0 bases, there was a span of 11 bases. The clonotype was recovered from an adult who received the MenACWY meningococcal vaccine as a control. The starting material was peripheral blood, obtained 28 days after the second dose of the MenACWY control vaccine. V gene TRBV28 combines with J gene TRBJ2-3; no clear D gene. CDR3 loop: CASSLYPGPSTDTQYF. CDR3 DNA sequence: TGTGCCAGCAGTTTATACCCAGGTCCGAGCACAGATACGCAGTATTTT.